The 20 T cell receptor beta chains reported below all come from one sample, sequenced in a study of cytomegalovirus exposure and HLA in healthy donors. Primers included in the PCR were 60 Vbeta and 13 Jbeta primers. Sequencing used immunoSEQ multiplex PCR; TCRdb keeps in-frame clones, though not all of them. This table holds about 130,000 clones, roughly 78% found once. The sequenced sample consisted of PBMCs. The source of these receptors is a young man in good health and CMV-seronegative.

J is TRBJ1-2 and V is TRBV7-9; a weak D match, TRBD1 (5 bases). From germline, CDR1 is SEHNR and CDR2 FQNEAQ (reference sequence). V gave up 5 bases and J gave up 2 bases, with 9 bases separating them. CDR3 length: 13 amino acids. The CDR3 DNA reads TGTGCCAGCAGCGTCGGGGGGAACTATGGCTACACCTTC. Its translation: CASSVGGNYGYTF.

This clone occurred a few times. The chain combines TRBV11-2 with TRBJ1-1; TRBD1 agrees at 8 bases. CDR1 and CDR2 from the germline V gene are SGHAT and FQNNGV. With V trimmed by 4 bases and J by 1 base, 8 bases remained unmatched. There are 16 residues in the CDR3. CDR3 residues: CASSSPRGRRNTEAFF. CDR3 sequence (DNA): TGTGCCAGCAGCTCGCCCAGGGGGCGAAGGAACACTGAAGCTTTCTTT.

The gene calls are TRBV2 and TRBJ1-5, with unresolved D. CDR1 is SNHLY, CDR2 FYNNEI, per germline. CDR3 length: 14 residues. Trimming took 4 bases from V and 4 from J, leaving 11 bases between them. The CDR3 region has the DNA TGTGCCAGCAGTGGCGCAGGTCCGAATCAGCCCCAGCATTTT. This sequence encodes CASSGAGPNQPQHF.

The V and J genes are TRBV19 and TRBJ1-2; tentative D call: TRBD1 (6 bases). The CDR3 is 16 residues long. V was pared by 2 bases and J by 0 bases, with 13 bases between. CDR1 is LNHDA and CDR2 is SQIVND in the germline V gene (reference sequence). The CDR3: CASSINTQGANYGYTF. CDR3 nucleotide sequence: TGTGCCAGTAGTATAAATACACAGGGCGCTAACTATGGCTACACCTTC.

The chain carries TRBV5-1 and TRBJ2-5; a possible D gene is TRBD1 (6 bases). Matching the DNA end better, TRBJ2-7 makes the J call doubtful. The germline V gene has CDR1 SGHRS and CDR2 YFSETQ. This CDR3 region has 13 residues. In DNA, the CDR3 is TGCGCCAGCAGCCCGGACAGCAGCTACGAGCAGTACTTC. Its translation is CASSPDSSYEQYF.

As concerns this clone: The junction shows a germline mismatch at one end, possibly a read error. V gene TRBV5-4 combines with J gene TRBJ1-2; D unclear. The CDR3 is made up of 13 amino acids. CDR1 is SGHNT and CDR2 is YYREEE in the germline V gene (reference sequence). The CDR3 sequence: CASSFSGWENYPF. The CDR3 DNA reads TGTGCCAGCAGCTTTTCGGGTTGGGAGAACTACCCCTTC.

The chain recombines TRBV6-5 with TRBJ1-2; 10 bases fit TRBD1. V lost 5 bases, J lost 7 bases, and 10 bases stayed unmatched. Per germline, CDR1 MNHEY and CDR2 SVGAGI. CDR3 size: 15 residues. CDR3 DNA sequence: TGTGCCAGCAGTAAAAGGGACAGGGGCCTAGGTGGCTACACCTTC. It translates to CASSKRDRGLGGYTF.

This clone showed up just a few times. The CDR3 region has the DNA TGTGCCAGCAGTCAAGGAGGCTACAATGAGCAGTTCTTC. Amino acid sequence: CASSQGGYNEQFF. This chain links TRBV6-5 with TRBJ2-1; possibly TRBD2 for D (5 bases). The CDR3 runs 13 residues. The germline gives CDR1 MNHEY, CDR2 SVGAGI. V was cut by 5 bases and J by 3 bases, with 8 bases left in between.

This clone was seen a handful of times. This chain links TRBV7-3 with TRBJ1-1; the D is unclear. This CDR3 comprises 15 residues. Germline CDR1 SGHTA, CDR2 FQGTGA. The V and J ends lost 5 bases and 5 bases respectively, with 18 bases between them. The CDR3 coding sequence is TGTGCCAGCAGCCCATCGGCCCCTCTCGGGACTGAAGCTTTCTTT. Protein sequence: CASSPSAPLGTEAFF.

The rearrangement links TRBV7-2 to TRBJ2-2; 12 nucleotides line up with TRBD2. The CDR3 runs 19 residues. Looked up from germline, CDR1 is SGHTA and CDR2 is FQGNSA. The V segment lost 2 bases and the J segment 4 bases; nucleotides outside the gene matches: 11. For the CDR3, the DNA is TGTGCCAGCAGCTTAAAGTCCCTAGCGGGAGGGCCTCTCACCGGGGAGCTGTTTTTT. Residues: CASSLKSLAGGPLTGELFF. The full variable domain, with the rest looked up from reference TRBV7-2 and TRBJ2-2, is GAGVSQSPSNKVTEKGKDVELRCDPISGHTALYWYRQSLGQGLEFLIYFQGNSAPDKSGLPSDRFSAERTGGSVSTLTIQRTQQEDSAVYLCASSLKSLAGGPLTGELFFGEGSRLTVL.

The chain couples TRBV7-9 to TRBJ2-5; D is undetermined. This CDR3 is built from 16 residues. V was trimmed by 1 base and J by 1 base, leaving 13 bases between them. Germline-derived CDR1 and CDR2 are SEHNR and FQNEAQ (reference sequence). The CDR3 sequence: CASSLDTVGSQETQYF. The DNA of the CDR3 is TGTGCCAGCAGCTTAGATACTGTGGGCAGCCAAGAGACCCAGTACTTC.

The genes are TRBV6-6 and TRBJ2-3; TRBD2 aligns across 8 bases. Germline CDR1 is MNHNY and CDR2 is SVGAGI (reference sequence). V gave up 0 bases and J gave up 1 base; unmatched junction bases: 0. The CDR3 has 15 residues. CDR3 sequence (DNA): TGTGCCAGCAGTTACTCAGCGGGAGGCACAGATACGCAGTATTTT. It is translated as CASSYSAGGTDTQYF.

J is TRBJ1-4 and V is TRBV7-2; possibly TRBD1 for D (5 bases). The length of the CDR3 is 18 residues. The germline V gene encodes CDR1 SGHTA and CDR2 FQGNSA. V lost 5 bases and J 4 bases, leaving 23 bases between the germline ends. CDR3 coding DNA: TGTGCCAGCAGCCCCGGGGGGTATGTTGGAATCCATAATGAAAAACTGTTTTTT. Encoded protein: CASSPGGYVGIHNEKLFF.

The count of this clone is one. The genes are TRBV21-1 and TRBJ1-5; the table's D call, TRBD1, has no DNA check behind it. TRBV21-1 is a pseudogene segment. The CDR3 contains 18 residues. CDR3 protein: CASSSRRGQGVLCQPQHF. As DNA, the CDR3 is TGTGCCAGCAGCTCCCGTCGAGGACAGGGCGTTTTGTGTCAGCCCCAGCATTTT.

The V gene is TRBV6-5, the J gene TRBJ1-2; tentatively, D is TRBD1 (5 bases). This CDR3 is 14 amino acids long. Deletions cut 0 bases from V and 3 bases from J, with 8 bases between. CDR1 is MNHEY and CDR2 is SVGAGI in the germline V gene. The CDR3 reads CASSYSDKDYGYTF. In DNA form, the CDR3 reads TGTGCCAGCAGTTACTCGGACAAAGACTATGGCTACACCTTC.

This clone was picked up a small number of times. This chain connects TRBV6-5 to TRBJ1-1; D gene ambiguous. Trimming left V 2 bases short and J 2 bases short, with 12 bases between. CDR1 MNHEY and CDR2 SVGAGI come from the germline V gene. This CDR3 region has 15 residues. The CDR3 region has the DNA TGTGCCAGCAGTTACGCTGGCGGGGTAAACACTGAAGCTTTCTTT. Protein: CASSYAGGVNTEAFF.

This clone was seen more than once but under ten times. The chain joins TRBV28 to TRBJ2-5, with 10 bases matching TRBD2. There are 14 residues in the CDR3. Germline assignment: CDR1 MDHEN and CDR2 SYDVKM. The V gene end was trimmed by 7 bases and the J gene end by 9 bases; junction bases not matched to a gene: 11. The DNA for the CDR3 is TGTGCCAGCACCCCACTGACTAGCGGGTCAGCCCAGTACTTC. Amino acids: CASTPLTSGSAQYF. The entire variable domain, with the rest obtained from reference TRBV28 and TRBJ2-5, is as follows: DVKVTQSSRYLVKRTGEKVFLECVQDMDHENMFWYRQDPGLGLRLIYFSYDVKMKEKGDIPEGYSVSREKKERFSLILESASTNQTSMYLCASTPLTSGSAQYFGPGTRLLVL.

This chain joins TRBV7-2 and TRBJ2-1, with 10 bases fitting TRBD1. The germline CDR1 and CDR2 sequences are SGHTA and FQGNSA. This CDR3 is 17 amino acids long. The junction had 10 bases not matched to a gene; V was cut back by 0 bases and J by 8 bases. The CDR3 region is CASSLALIWDRGYEQFF. In DNA, the CDR3 is TGTGCCAGCAGCTTAGCGCTTATTTGGGACAGGGGATATGAGCAGTTCTTC. Full variable domain (missing parts from reference TRBV7-2 and TRBJ2-1): GAGVSQSPSNKVTEKGKDVELRCDPISGHTALYWYRQSLGQGLEFLIYFQGNSAPDKSGLPSDRFSAERTGGSVSTLTIQRTQQEDSAVYLCASSLALIWDRGYEQFFGPGTRLTVL.

This clone has just one count. The J gene is TRBJ1-1, the V gene TRBV7-8; no firm D call. The V end was cut by 6 bases, the J end by 7 bases, with 12 bases between. This CDR3 comprises 12 residues. Germline V lookup: CDR1 SGHVS, CDR2 FQNEAQ. DNA of the CDR3: TGTGCCAGCAGGGCACAGCCATTTGAAGCTTTCTTT. Encoded protein: CASRAQPFEAFF.

As DNA, the CDR3 is TGTGCCAGCAGTGACTCGGCGGAGATCTACAATGAGCAGTTCTTC. It specifies CASSDSAEIYNEQFF. The chain combines TRBV6-4 with TRBJ2-1; D ambiguous. CDR1 is MRHNA and CDR2 is SNTAGT in the germline V gene. Trimming cost V 0 bases and J 3 bases, with 9 bases left between them. The CDR3 length is 15 residues.